These T cell receptor beta chains were read from a single sample in a study of OX40 agonist ivuxolimab in advanced cancers. Profiled with immunoSEQ multiplex PCR; TCRdb holds only in-frame clones, not every one. This sample yields some 64,000 clones, of which around 85% are seen a single time; around 0.79% belongs to the top ten. Sequences were derived from CD4+ or CD8+ T cells sorted from blood, sampled in a trial of the OX40 agonist ivuxolimab. Receptors originate from an adult with an advanced solid tumor such as melanoma, head and neck, liver or kidney cancer. The CDR3 runs from the conserved cysteine through the conserved F or W. The D gene is left open where the match is weak. Only some rows state a clone size, as once, few, many or a class for expanded clones.

CDR3nt	CDR3aa	j_gene	d_gene	v_gene	abundance
TGTGCCAGTAGGACGACAGGGGCGGCCTACGAGCAGTACTTC	CASRTTGAAYEQYF	TRBJ2-7	TRBD1	TRBV19	.
TGTGCCAGCAGAGGGACCGTTGGAAACACCATATATTTT	CASRGTVGNTIYF	TRBJ1-3	.	TRBV2	.
TGTGCCAGCAGTTACTCGCAGGTGACCACTGAAGCTTTCTTT	CASSYSQVTTEAFF	TRBJ1-1	.	TRBV6-5	.
TGTGCCACCAGCAGAGATACAGGGTACAATGAGCAGTTCTTC	CATSRDTGYNEQFF	TRBJ2-1	.	TRBV15	.
TGTGCCAGCAGCCGAAGGGACCCCTTTTCTGGGGCCAACGTCCTGACTTTC	CASSRRDPFSGANVLTF	TRBJ2-6	.	TRBV5-4	.
TGTGCCAGCAGCCAACAGTACACGGCCCAGTACTTC	CASSQQYTAQYF	TRBJ2-5	.	TRBV6-6	.
TGTGCCAGCAGCCCCCGCGGACAGGGAAAGGATCAGCCCCAGCATTTT	CASSPRGQGKDQPQHF	TRBJ1-5	TRBD1	TRBV28	.
TGTGCCAGCAGCTTCCGGACAGGCGGGGAGCAGTACTTC	CASSFRTGGEQYF	TRBJ2-7	TRBD1	TRBV11-3	.
TGTGCCAGCAGCGCCTCCGGGACAGGGACCGGTGAGCAGTACTTC	CASSASGTGTGEQYF	TRBJ2-7	TRBD1	TRBV9	few
TGTGCCAGCAGCCGAAATACAGGGGGTTTTTTAAACGAGCAGTACTTC	CASSRNTGGFLNEQYF	TRBJ2-7	TRBD1	TRBV28	.
TGTGCCAGCAGTTACGCGGCAGGGTACTCCTACGAGCAGTACTTC	CASSYAAGYSYEQYF	TRBJ2-7	.	TRBV6-5	.
TGTGCCATCAGGGGGACACTTGAAAGCAATCAGCCCCAGCATTTT	CAIRGTLESNQPQHF	TRBJ1-5	.	TRBV10-3	.
TGCGCCAGCAGCTTGGGGGGCGGGAGGGCCAATGAGCAGTTCTTC	CASSLGGGRANEQFF	TRBJ2-1	TRBD2	TRBV5-1	.
TGTGCCAGCAGCTTGTTACTAATTGACGGGGAGCTGTTTTTT	CASSLLLIDGELFF	TRBJ2-2	.	TRBV5-5	.
TGTGCCAGTAGTGGTGGACAGGGGATCCGGCCCCAGCATTTT	CASSGGQGIRPQHF	TRBJ1-5	TRBD1	TRBV19	.
TGTGCCAGCAGCTTAGGACAGGCGGACTTGGATGAGCAGTTCTTC	CASSLGQADLDEQFF	TRBJ2-1	.	TRBV7-9	.
TGCGCCAGCAGCCAAGACCCTCCCGATGAGCAGTTCTTC	CASSQDPPDEQFF	TRBJ2-1	.	TRBV4-1	.
TGTGCCAGCAGTTTAATGGACCCAGGGCAGAACACCGGGGAGCTGTTTTTT	CASSLMDPGQNTGELFF	TRBJ2-2	.	TRBV27	.
TGTGCCAGTAGTGCTAGCGGACTACGAGGGCAGTACTTC	CASSASGLRGQYF	TRBJ2-7	TRBD2	TRBV19	once
TGTGCCAGCAGCCCACCGACAGGCCTTCGAGACTATGGCTACACCTTC	CASSPPTGLRDYGYTF	TRBJ1-2	.	TRBV5-6	.
TGTGCCAGCAGCTTAAAGGTGGGTCAGCCCCAGCATTTT	CASSLKVGQPQHF	TRBJ1-5	.	TRBV7-2	.
TGTGCCAGCAGTTACGGGGCCCCAAACACTGAAGCTTTCTTT	CASSYGAPNTEAFF	TRBJ1-1	.	TRBV6-5	.
TGTGCCAGCACCAGGACAGGGGGCTGGTACGAGCAGTACTTC	CASTRTGGWYEQYF	TRBJ2-7	TRBD1	TRBV5-6	once
TGTGCCAGCTTACCCAGGAACACCGGGGAGCTGTTTTTT	CASLPRNTGELFF	TRBJ2-2	.	TRBV18	.
TGTGCCAGCAGCCAAATTCTCAGCACAGATACGCAGTATTTT	CASSQILSTDTQYF	TRBJ2-3	.	TRBV14	.
TGTGCCAGCAGCTTAAGGGGTTCGTCCTACAATGAGCAGTTCTTC	CASSLRGSSYNEQFF	TRBJ2-1	.	TRBV7-3	.
TGCAGCGCTCCGACAGGGCCCGCTGAAGCTTTCTTT	CSAPTGPAEAFF	TRBJ1-1	TRBD1	TRBV29-1	.
TGTGCCAGCAGCTTACAAGGCAGAAACAATGAGCAGTTCTTC	CASSLQGRNNEQFF	TRBJ2-1	.	TRBV7-3	.
TGTGCCAGCAGTGAGGACAAGGCGCGCGTCCTGACTTTC	CASSEDKARVLTF	TRBJ2-6	.	TRBV6-5	.
TGCGCCAGCAGCCAAACAGCGGGGGTCCGGGATACGCAGTATTTT	CASSQTAGVRDTQYF	TRBJ2-3	TRBD2	TRBV4-1	.
TGTGCCAGCAGCCTTGGTGGGACAGCGAACACCGGGGAGCTGTTTTTT	CASSLGGTANTGELFF	TRBJ2-2	TRBD1	TRBV5-6	.